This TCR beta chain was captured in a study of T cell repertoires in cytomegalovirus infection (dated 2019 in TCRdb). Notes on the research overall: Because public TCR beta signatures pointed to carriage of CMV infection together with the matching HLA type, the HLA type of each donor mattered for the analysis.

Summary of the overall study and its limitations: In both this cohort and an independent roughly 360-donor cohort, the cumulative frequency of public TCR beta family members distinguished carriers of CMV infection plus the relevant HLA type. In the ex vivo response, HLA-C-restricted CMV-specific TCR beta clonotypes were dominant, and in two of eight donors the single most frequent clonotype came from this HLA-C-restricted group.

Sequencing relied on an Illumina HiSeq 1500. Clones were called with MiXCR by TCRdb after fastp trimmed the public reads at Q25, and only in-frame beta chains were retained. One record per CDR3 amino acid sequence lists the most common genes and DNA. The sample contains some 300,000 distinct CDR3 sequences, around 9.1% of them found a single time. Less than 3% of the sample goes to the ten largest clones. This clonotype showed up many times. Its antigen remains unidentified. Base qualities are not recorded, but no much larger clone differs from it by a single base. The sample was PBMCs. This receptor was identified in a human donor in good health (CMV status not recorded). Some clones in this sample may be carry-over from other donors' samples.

The encoded CDR3 is CASSLTQGGYSGANVLTF. The nucleotide sequence is TGTGCCAGCAGTTTAACCCAGGGGGGGTACTCTGGGGCCAACGTCCTGACTTTC. Rearrangement joined TRBV12-3 or TRBV12-4 to TRBJ2-6, with a tentative D call of TRBD1 or TRBD2, each matching 7 bases. The CDR3, cysteine through phenylalanine, is 18 amino acids long. The sequence is cut down to CDR3 DNA, 54 bases in frame from base 1. V loses 2 bases of germline sequence and J loses 0 bases, and the interval between the two ends is 14 bases.